The 17 T cell receptor beta chains reported below all come from one sample, sequenced in a study of blood T cell repertoires in COVID-19. Sequenced by immunoSEQ multiplex PCR; TCRdb stores in-frame clones only, minus some. The sample shows approximately 500,000 clones, 70% to 90% of them seen only once. Sequenced: PBMCs or T cells enriched from blood (not recorded which). These receptors all come from a woman aged 40 to 50 who had recovered from COVID-19.

This clone was seen only a few times. This chain joins TRBV19 and TRBJ1-1; D gene uncertain. Germline values: CDR1 LNHDA, CDR2 SQIVND (reference sequence). The CDR3 extends over 13 amino acids. Trimming took off 5 bases at V and 0 bases at J, with 7 bases between the two ends. CDR3 amino acids: CASSSGLNTEAFF. The CDR3 bases are TGTGCCAGTAGTTCCGGGTTGAACACTGAAGCTTTCTTT. The complete variable domain, with remaining parts taken from reference TRBV19 and TRBJ1-1, reads DGGITQSPKYLFRKEGQNVTLSCEQNLNHDAMYWYRQDPGQGLRLIYYSQIVNDFQKGDIAEGYSVSREKKESFPLTVTSAQKNPTAFYLCASSSGLNTEAFFGQGTRLTVV.

Here the CDR3 reads CASSQGTGPPGTQYF. The CDR3 nucleotides are TGCGCCAGCAGCCAGGGGACAGGACCACCGGGGACCCAGTACTTC. V and J are TRBV4-1 and TRBJ2-5; 8 nucleotides match TRBD1. This CDR3 region has 15 residues. V shed 3 bases, J shed 7 bases, and the junction held 10 bases outside the gene matches. CDR1 is MGHRA, CDR2 YSYEKL, per germline.

The CDR3 nucleotides read TGCAGCGTTTCCTCTCCGGGACAGGGGGCGAGGGAGCAGTACTTC. Protein: CSVSSPGQGAREQYF. V and J are TRBV29-1 and TRBJ2-7; 12 bases are a match to TRBD1. Per the germline V gene, CDR1 is SQVTM and CDR2 is ANQGSEA. This CDR3 is built from 15 residues. V dropped 5 bases and J dropped 7; count of bases not matched to a gene: 12.

This clone was seen a handful of times. The V and J genes are TRBV15 and TRBJ1-5, with 7 bases matching TRBD1. This CDR3 region has 15 residues. With V trimmed by 3 bases and J by 0 bases, 2 bases remained unmatched. Looked up from germline, CDR1 is LNHNV and CDR2 is YYDKDF (reference sequence). The CDR3 loop reads CATSRGQYSNQPQHF. Written as DNA, the CDR3 is TGTGCCACCAGCAGGGGACAGTATAGCAATCAGCCCCAGCATTTT.

V and J are TRBV29-1 and TRBJ1-3; no firm D call. This CDR3 has 14 residues. Germline-derived CDR1 and CDR2 are SQVTM and ANQGSEA. The V gene lost 4 bases and the J gene lost 1 base, with 11 bases spanning the gap. DNA for the CDR3: TGCAGCGTTGGAGACCCAGTTTCTGGAAACACCATATATTTT. Protein: CSVGDPVSGNTIYF.

The CDR3 region is CASRPGDRYGYTF. The CDR3 region has the DNA TGTGCCAGCAGGCCCGGGGACAGATATGGCTACACCTTC. The chain employs TRBV12-3 or TRBV12-4 and TRBJ1-2; 7 nucleotides agree with TRBD1. J was trimmed by 5 bases and V by 6 bases; bases with no gene match: 6. The CDR3 runs 13 residues.

The chain uses TRBV13 and TRBJ2-1; a weak D match, TRBD2 (5 bases). The CDR3 has 15 residues. V was cut by 2 bases and J by 2 bases, with 10 bases left in between. Germline lookup yields CDR1 PRHDT and CDR2 FYEKMQ (reference sequence). As DNA, the CDR3 is TGTGCCAGCAGCTTAACCGGGGATGCCTACAATGAGCAGTTCTTC. Translating gives CASSLTGDAYNEQFF.

This rearrangement joins TRBV7-9 to TRBJ2-4, with 8 bases fitting TRBD2. Germline V CDR1 and CDR2: SEHNR, FQNEAQ (reference sequence). J lost 0 bases, V lost 3 bases, and 4 bases had no gene match. The CDR3 extends over 16 amino acids. CDR3 nucleotide sequence: TGTGCCAGCAGCTTTAGCGGGGACTTAGCCAAAAACATTCAGTACTTC. Its protein product is CASSFSGDLAKNIQYF.

This rearrangement joins TRBV7-9 to TRBJ1-1, with 8 bases aligning to TRBD1. The CDR3 totals 14 residues. Germline CDR1 is SEHNR and CDR2 is FQNEAQ (reference sequence). With V trimmed by 6 bases and J by 5 bases, 8 bases remained unmatched. This CDR3 is CASRPRQGLTEAFF. CDR3 nucleotide sequence: TGTGCCAGCAGACCTCGACAGGGGTTGACTGAAGCTTTCTTT.

CDR3 residues: CASSQPDTDTQYF. CDR3 DNA: TGCGCCAGCAGCCAACCAGACACAGATACGCAGTATTTT. V gene TRBV4-1 combines with J gene TRBJ2-3; D not resolved. CDR1 is MGHRA and CDR2 is YSYEKL in the germline V gene. The CDR3 consists of 13 residues. V was cut by 2 bases and J by 2 bases, with 5 bases left in between.

The V gene is TRBV5-1, the J gene TRBJ2-5, with D tentatively TRBD1 (5 bases). The V gene lost 1 base and the J gene lost 7 bases, with 11 bases spanning the gap. Germline V lookup: CDR1 SGHRS, CDR2 YFSETQ. There are 13 residues in the CDR3. The CDR3 region is CASSLIDSGTQYF. In DNA, the CDR3 is TGCGCCAGCAGCTTGATTGACAGTGGGACCCAGTACTTC.

This sequence joins TRBV14 and TRBJ1-1, with 7 bases fitting TRBD1. With V trimmed by 1 base and J by 11 bases, 19 bases remained unmatched. The CDR3 has 17 amino acids. Germline CDR1 and CDR2: SGHDN and FVKESK. The CDR3 reads CASSQGGTVPGPRLAFF. The CDR3, as DNA: TGTGCCAGCAGCCAAGGAGGGACAGTTCCGGGACCACGTCTGGCTTTCTTT.

This sequence joins TRBV19 and TRBJ1-1; D might be TRBD1 (5 bases). V lost 5 bases and J lost 2, with 9 bases in between. The germline gives CDR1 LNHDA, CDR2 SQIVND (reference sequence). The CDR3 length is 13 residues. The CDR3 DNA reads as TGTGCCAGTAGTGTAACAGGAAACACTGAAGCTTTCTTT. Encoded protein: CASSVTGNTEAFF.

The chain is built from TRBV6-5 and TRBJ2-7; D possibly corresponds to TRBD2 (5 bases). Germline V gene sequence: CDR1 MNHEY, CDR2 SVGAGI. V gave up 0 bases and J gave up 0 bases, with 9 bases separating them. The CDR3 sequence is 15 residues long. The CDR3 loop reads CASSYSYGSSYEQYF. The CDR3 nucleotides read TGTGCCAGCAGTTACTCGTATGGGAGCTCCTACGAGCAGTACTTC.

The chain combines TRBV5-1 with TRBJ1-3; TRBD1 matches 7 bases. With V trimmed by 4 bases and J by 4 bases, 11 bases remained unmatched. In germline, CDR1 is SGHRS, CDR2 YFSETQ. This CDR3 contains 16 residues. The chain's CDR3 is CASSPVVQGPGNTIYF. The CDR3 DNA sequence: TGCGCCAGCAGCCCGGTGGTACAGGGGCCGGGAAACACCATATATTTT.

This chain joins TRBV3-1 (or the pseudogene TRBV3-2) and TRBJ1-5; TRBD1 is a possible D gene (6 bases). Looked up from germline, CDR1 is LGHDT and CDR2 is YNNKEL (reference sequence). This CDR3 is 14 amino acids long. Trimming removed 4 bases from V and 5 bases from J, with 12 bases in between. This chain's CDR3 is CASSPGQNYQPQHF. CDR3 DNA sequence: TGTGCCAGCAGCCCCGGACAGAACTATCAGCCCCAGCATTTT.

This chain links TRBV19 with TRBJ1-3; D remains unclear. This CDR3 is 12 amino acids long. The V end was cut by 5 bases, the J end by 2 bases, with 4 bases between. Germline CDR1 LNHDA, CDR2 SQIVND (reference sequence). CDR3 nucleotide sequence: TGTGCCAGTAGTTCTCCTGGAAACACCATATATTTT. Its protein is CASSSPGNTIYF.